Here is one T cell receptor (beta chain) with its context. The antigen remains unidentified. This record comes from a study of cytomegalovirus exposure and HLA in healthy donors. Study findings and constraints: Later analysis identified several of the most significant clusters that appeared linked to common viral pathogens.

This CDR3 spans 17 amino acids. Germline CDR1 is MDHEN and CDR2 is SYDVKM. The V end was cut by 6 bases, the J end by 4 bases, with 22 bases between. A multiplex PCR was run with 60 Vbeta primers and 13 Jbeta primers. Sequencing was performed with immunoSEQ multiplex PCR; in TCRdb, only in-frame clones are kept and a portion is missing. The ten top clones account for 1.5% to 2.5%, within a sample of 130,000 or so clones. The clonotype originates from a woman between 55 and 75 years old in good health and CMV-seronegative. J is TRBJ1-5 and V is TRBV28, with D perhaps matching TRBD1 (6 bases). Sequenced: PBMCs. Here the CDR3 reads CASRRNPGHGINQPQHF. CDR3 sequence (DNA): TGTGCCAGCAGACGCAACCCGGGACACGGGATTAATCAGCCCCAGCATTTT.